The next 32 T cell receptor beta chains were all read from a single sample in a study of blood T cell repertoires in COVID-19. Clones were read by immunoSEQ multiplex PCR, and TCRdb kept only the in-frame ones, dropping some. The data show under 300,000 clones, with more than 70% seen just once and around 2% held by the top ten. The sample was PBMCs or T cells enriched from blood (not recorded which). These TCRs come from a woman aged 55-69 years in a cohort exposed to, infected with or recovered from COVID-19 (not recorded which).

For this clone: At one end, the junction sequence differs from germline, possibly due to a read error. The chain uses TRBV7-8 and TRBJ2-1; the D is unclear. The germline gives CDR1 SGHVS, CDR2 FQNEAQ. The CDR3 is 14 residues long. The CDR3 bases are TGTGCCAGCAGCTTAGCGCACTCCGACAATGAGCAGTTCTTC. Residues: CASSLAHSDNEQFF. Looking up the rest from reference TRBV7-8 and TRBJ2-1 gives the full variable domain: GAGVSQSPRYKVAKRGQDVALRCDPISGHVSLFWYQQALGQGPEFLTYFQNEAQLDKSGLPSDRFFAERPEGSVSTLKIQRTQQEDSAVYLCASSLAHSDNEQFFGPGTRLTVL.

The chain combines TRBV5-4 with TRBJ2-4; 7 bases are a match to TRBD2. The germline V gene has CDR1 SGHNT and CDR2 YYREEE (reference sequence). J lost 5 bases, V lost 2 bases, and 4 bases had no gene match. This CDR3 is 14 amino acids long. CDR3 DNA sequence: TGTGCCAGCAGCTTCCAGAGCGGGGAAAACATTCAGTACTTC. It encodes CASSFQSGENIQYF.

This clone has only one observation. The V and J genes are TRBV19 and TRBJ2-7, with 11 nucleotides matching TRBD2. CDR1 and CDR2 from the germline V gene are LNHDA and SQIVND (reference sequence). Trimming removed 5 bases from V and 0 bases from J; junction bases left unmatched: 6. This CDR3 spans 16 amino acids. The CDR3 sequence is CASSGPSGGSSYEQYF. CDR3 nucleotides: TGTGCCAGTAGTGGACCTAGCGGGGGGAGCTCCTACGAGCAGTACTTC.

The chain carries TRBV6-6 and TRBJ1-3, with D uncertain. CDR1 and CDR2 from the germline V gene are MNHNY and SVGAGI (reference sequence). The CDR3 is made up of 10 amino acids. V was trimmed by 8 bases and J by 8 bases, leaving 7 bases between them. The CDR3 spells CASASDTIYF. CDR3 bases: TGTGCCAGCGCTTCAGACACCATATATTTT.

The chain is built from TRBV7-2 and TRBJ2-1, with 8 positions matching TRBD1. The CDR3 extends over 15 amino acids. V shed 2 bases, J shed 7 bases, and the junction held 7 bases outside the gene matches. Looked up from germline, CDR1 is SGHTA and CDR2 is FQGNSA. The CDR3 loop reads CASSLTGTGGNEQFF. The CDR3 DNA sequence: TGTGCCAGCAGCTTAACTGGGACAGGCGGGAATGAGCAGTTCTTC.

The genes are TRBV18 and TRBJ1-1; D perhaps matches TRBD1 (6 bases). The V and J ends lost 6 bases and 8 bases respectively, with 16 bases between them. Per the germline V gene, CDR1 is KGHSH and CDR2 is LQKENI. The CDR3 has 13 amino acids. CDR3 DNA sequence: TGTGCCAGCTCTCCGACAGGAGTTGTGGAAGCTTTCTTT. This gives the protein CASSPTGVVEAFF.

This chain uses TRBV18 with TRBJ2-3; unclear D gene. V shed 3 bases and J shed 6 bases, with 10 bases lying between them. From germline, CDR1 is KGHSH and CDR2 LQKENI. The CDR3 spans 13 residues. The CDR3: CASSPKGADTQYF. The CDR3 DNA reads as TGTGCCAGCTCACCTAAAGGAGCTGATACGCAGTATTTT.

This clone was observed a few times. The chain employs TRBV24-1 and TRBJ2-7; D may be TRBD1 (5 bases). V lost 3 bases and J lost 4, with 36 bases in between. Per germline, CDR1 KGHDR and CDR2 SFDVKD. There are 22 residues in the CDR3. The CDR3 region has the DNA TGTGCCACCAGTGATCGGGCCAGGGCTCCATGGCCCCGTTCCACTCCCCTTTACGAGCAGTACTTC. Protein product: CATSDRARAPWPRSTPLYEQYF.

The chain carries TRBV18 and TRBJ1-2; TRBD1 is a possible D gene (6 bases). CDR1 and CDR2 from the germline V gene are KGHSH and LQKENI. CDR3 length: 14 amino acids. V lost 2 bases and J 5 bases, leaving 12 bases between the germline ends. CDR3 sequence: CASSPNDQGYGYTF. The DNA of the CDR3 is TGTGCCAGCTCACCAAACGATCAGGGGTATGGCTACACCTTC.

This clone appeared a few times. This chain joins TRBV5-6 and TRBJ2-1; 8 bases fit TRBD1. Germline V CDR1 and CDR2: SGHDT, YYEEEE. The CDR3 has 17 amino acids. Trimming cost V 4 bases and J 1 base; bases outside gene matches: 10. The CDR3 DNA sequence: TGTGCCAGCAGCCTCCCGGGACAGGCCCCTTCCTACAATGAGCAGTTCTTC. The encoded protein is CASSLPGQAPSYNEQFF.

CDR3 nucleotide sequence: TGTGCCAGCAGTGAGGGACAGGCCAAGGGCACAGATACGCAGTATTTT. It encodes CASSEGQAKGTDTQYF. V is TRBV2 and J is TRBJ2-3; 8 bases fit TRBD1. J gave up 1 base and V 3 bases, and 6 bases lay outside the gene matches. Per germline, CDR1 SNHLY and CDR2 FYNNEI. The CDR3 has 16 amino acids.

The V call is TRBV9, the J call TRBJ1-1; the match to TRBD1 covers 9 bases. Trimming removed 3 bases from V and 1 base from J; junction bases left unmatched: 7. CDR1 is SGDLS and CDR2 is YYNGEE in the germline V gene. This CDR3 is 16 amino acids long. The CDR3 DNA follows: TGTGCCAGCAGCGCCGGGACAGGGCGGGGGAACACTGAAGCTTTCTTT. As protein: CASSAGTGRGNTEAFF.

This clone was picked up one time. This chain connects TRBV28 to TRBJ2-7, with D possibly TRBD1 on 6 matching bases. Trimming removed 5 bases at V and 1 base at J, with 15 bases between. In germline, CDR1 is MDHEN, CDR2 SYDVKM. This CDR3 comprises 15 residues. CDR3 coding DNA: TGTGCCAGCAGTGCGGTCTGGACAGCTTCCTACGAGCAGTACTTC. Residues: CASSAVWTASYEQYF.

V usage is TRBV24-1 and J usage is TRBJ2-3, with no clear D. The CDR3 is 13 amino acids. Germline-derived CDR1 and CDR2 are KGHDR and SFDVKD. Trimming stripped 5 bases from V and 3 bases from J, with 8 bases between. The CDR3 protein is CATSAGSTDTQYF. CDR3 coding DNA: TGTGCCACCAGTGCGGGTTCGACAGATACGCAGTATTTT.

CDR3 nucleotide sequence: TGTGCCAGCAGCCAAATAAATTCACCCCTCCACTTT. This encodes CASSQINSPLHF. The chain links TRBV14 to TRBJ1-6; D gene unclear. CDR3 length: 12 residues. In germline, CDR1 is SGHDN, CDR2 FVKESK. V shed 2 bases and J shed 7 bases, with 3 bases lying between them.

The V gene is TRBV7-8, the J gene TRBJ2-3; a weak D match, TRBD2 (6 bases). Germline values: CDR1 SGHVS, CDR2 FQNEAQ. V dropped 4 bases and J dropped 0 bases, with 14 bases sitting between them. This CDR3 has 16 residues. The DNA of the CDR3 is TGTGCCAGCAGCTGGTCGGGACTGCCTAGCACAGATACGCAGTATTTT. Protein product: CASSWSGLPSTDTQYF.

The chain joins TRBV1 to TRBJ2-3; TRBD2 is the table's D call, not checked against the DNA. TRBV1 is noted as a pseudogene. The CDR3 has 17 amino acids. The CDR3: CTSSQDYTSGPTDTQYF. In DNA, the CDR3 is TGCACCAGCAGCCAAGATTACACTAGCGGACCCACAGATACGCAGTATTTT.

This clone was recorded once. This chain uses TRBV28 with TRBJ2-1; TRBD2 matches 8 bases. This CDR3 has 17 amino acids. Germline lookup yields CDR1 MDHEN and CDR2 SYDVKM. The junction had 19 bases not matched to a gene; V was cut back by 6 bases and J by 9 bases. The CDR3 reads CASRDRQGERGSPEQFF. Written as DNA, the CDR3 is TGTGCCAGCAGAGACCGCCAGGGCGAGCGGGGGTCCCCTGAGCAGTTCTTC.

V gene TRBV6-5 combines with J gene TRBJ2-1, with 7 bases that match TRBD1. This CDR3 is 15 amino acids long. V was pared by 2 bases and J by 4 bases, with 5 bases of the junction left unmatched. CDR1 is MNHEY and CDR2 is SVGAGI in the germline V gene. The CDR3 DNA follows: TGTGCCAGCAGTTACACCTTCAGGGGGTACAATGAGCAGTTCTTC. Encoded protein: CASSYTFRGYNEQFF.

The rearrangement uses TRBV27 and TRBJ2-7; D is perhaps TRBD2 (5 bases). Germline V CDR1 and CDR2: MNHEY, SMNVEV (reference sequence). This CDR3 is 12 amino acids long. The V and J ends lost 9 bases and 7 bases respectively, with 16 bases between them. DNA for the CDR3: TGTGCCAGTTGGGCGGGTATGGGGGAGCAGTACTTC. It translates to CASWAGMGEQYF.

The gene calls are TRBV2 and TRBJ1-5, with 7 bases matching TRBD1. Germline values: CDR1 SNHLY, CDR2 FYNNEI. This CDR3 is built from 17 residues. The ends lost 6 bases at V and 0 bases at J; junction bases unmatched: 11. The CDR3 DNA reads TGTGCCAGCAGGGAGGGGGCGAGGAGGAATAGCAATCAGCCCCAGCATTTT. Its protein is CASREGARRNSNQPQHF.

V gene TRBV14 combines with J gene TRBJ2-7; D unclear. Trimming shortened V by 1 base and J by 6 bases, and 10 bases separated the two germline ends. This CDR3 has 13 amino acids. Germline assignment: CDR1 SGHDN and CDR2 FVKESK. CDR3 coding DNA: TGTGCCAGCAGCCAAGGGTGGCAGGTCGAGCAGTACTTC. This codes for CASSQGWQVEQYF.

This sequence joins TRBV12-5 and TRBJ1-2; the match to TRBD1 covers 12 bases. Germline CDR1 reads LGHNT; CDR2 reads FRNRAP. The CDR3 is 14 amino acids. Losses at the gene ends were 3 bases for V and 6 bases for J; bases not matched to a gene: 2. The DNA of the CDR3 is TGTGCTAGTGGTTTCGGGACAGGGGGCAATGGCTACACCTTC. Protein: CASGFGTGGNGYTF.

The genes are TRBV10-3 and TRBJ2-3; 8 bases are shared with TRBD2. The germline V gene encodes CDR1 ENHRY and CDR2 SYGVKD. The junction had 3 bases not matched to a gene; V was cut back by 2 bases and J by 2 bases. The CDR3 has 15 residues. The CDR3 loop is CAISETSGHTDTQYF. The CDR3, as DNA: TGTGCCATCAGTGAGACTAGCGGACACACAGATACGCAGTATTTT.

V and J are TRBV6-5 and TRBJ1-6, with a weak D call TRBD1 (6 bases). The CDR3 has 15 amino acids. V lost 6 bases, J lost 9 bases, and 18 bases lay in between. Germline V CDR1 and CDR2: MNHEY, SVGAGI. The CDR3 DNA sequence: TGTGCCAGCAGCCCCGTCCTCGGGACATCTTCACCCCTCCACTTT. It codes for CASSPVLGTSSPLHF.

This rearrangement joins TRBV4-3 to TRBJ2-1, with D unclear. The CDR3 sequence is 15 residues long. Germline CDR1 and CDR2: LGHNA and YSLEER. V was trimmed by 4 bases and J by 6 bases, leaving 16 bases between them. CDR3 residues: CASSPTVSLTNEQFF. For the CDR3, the DNA is TGCGCCAGCAGCCCTACGGTGTCCCTAACCAATGAGCAGTTCTTC.

V and J are TRBV18 and TRBJ2-1; a possible D gene is TRBD1 (5 bases). Trimming cost V 5 bases and J 0 bases, with 11 bases left between them. CDR1 is KGHSH and CDR2 is LQKENI in the germline V gene. CDR3 length: 15 amino acids. This CDR3 is CASSTRTTSYNEQFF. The CDR3 DNA follows: TGTGCCAGCTCAACACGGACAACCTCCTACAATGAGCAGTTCTTC.

The chain is built from TRBV7-9 and TRBJ1-1, with D perhaps TRBD1 (6 bases). Germline V gene sequence: CDR1 SEHNR, CDR2 FQNEAQ (reference sequence). CDR3 length: 16 amino acids. Trimming pared 4 bases from V and 2 bases from J, leaving 17 bases between. DNA of the CDR3: TGTGCCAGCAGCTCCCCTCACAGGGCCCCAAACACTGAAGCTTTCTTT. Protein sequence: CASSSPHRAPNTEAFF.

The genes are TRBV7-3 and TRBJ2-1, with 13 bases that match TRBD2. Unmatched junction bases numbered 0, after V lost 5 bases and J lost 5 bases. The CDR3 spans 14 residues. Germline-derived CDR1 and CDR2 are SGHTA and FQGTGA. The CDR3 nucleotides are TGTGCCAGCAGCGGACTAGCGGGAGACAATGAGCAGTTCTTC. Amino acids: CASSGLAGDNEQFF. Combining the CDR3 with reference TRBV7-3 and TRBJ2-1 gives the whole variable domain GAGVSQTPSNKVTEKGKYVELRCDPISGHTALYWYRQSLGQGPEFLIYFQGTGAADDSGLPNDRFFAVRPEGSVSTLKIQRTERGDSAVYLCASSGLAGDNEQFFGPGTRLTVL.

This chain connects TRBV3-1 (or the pseudogene TRBV3-2) to TRBJ2-3, with TRBD2 identical over 7 bases. V lost 4 bases, J lost 2 bases, and 6 bases stayed unmatched. The CDR3 is 15 residues long. From germline, CDR1 is LGHDT and CDR2 YNNKEL (reference sequence). CDR3 bases: TGTGCCAGCAGCCTATGGGGGAGGGTCACAGATACGCAGTATTTT. It encodes CASSLWGRVTDTQYF.

This sequence joins TRBV6-2 or TRBV6-3 and TRBJ1-5; 8 bases are a match to TRBD1. V was pared by 6 bases and J by 8 bases, with 9 bases of the junction left unmatched. The CDR3 is 14 amino acids. Germline V gene sequence: CDR1 MNHEY, CDR2 SVGEGT. Written as DNA, the CDR3 is TGTGCCAGCAGCCCGGACAGGGCCCTGGAGCCCCAGCATTTT. Its protein is CASSPDRALEPQHF.

Points on this clone: The sample contains more than one DNA sequence encoding this CDR3. The CDR3 nucleotides read TGTGCCAGTAGCAGCAGACAGGGCAATCAGCCCCAGCATTTT. It translates to CASSSRQGNQPQHF. The rearrangement links TRBV19 to TRBJ1-5; a weak D match, TRBD1 (6 bases). CDR3 length: 14 amino acids. Trimming removed 6 bases from V and 2 bases from J, with 11 bases in between. The germline gives CDR1 LNHDA, CDR2 SQIVND (reference sequence).